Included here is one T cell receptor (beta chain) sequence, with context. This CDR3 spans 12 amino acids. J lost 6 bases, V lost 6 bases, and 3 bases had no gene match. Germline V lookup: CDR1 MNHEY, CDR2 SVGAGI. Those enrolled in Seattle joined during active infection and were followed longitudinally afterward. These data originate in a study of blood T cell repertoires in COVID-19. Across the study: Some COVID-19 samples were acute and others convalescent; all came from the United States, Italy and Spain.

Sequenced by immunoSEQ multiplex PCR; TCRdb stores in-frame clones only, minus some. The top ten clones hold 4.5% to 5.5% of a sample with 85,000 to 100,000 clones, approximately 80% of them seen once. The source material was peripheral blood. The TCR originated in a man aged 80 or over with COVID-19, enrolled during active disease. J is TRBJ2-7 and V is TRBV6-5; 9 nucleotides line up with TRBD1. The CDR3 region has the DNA TGTGCCAGCAGACGGGGACAGGGCGAGCAGTACTTC. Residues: CASRRGQGEQYF.